The 14 T cell receptor beta chains given below trace back to one sample, sequenced in a study of T-cell memory formation after mild COVID-19. TCRdb ran MiXCR on the 5' RACE reads and lists one entry per CDR3 protein. The sample includes about 88,000 distinct CDR3 sequences, 20% to 25% seen only once; the top ten take under 55%. The sequenced material came from PBMCs or a T cell subset sorted from them (not recorded which). These receptors were taken from a man aged 18 to 30 who had mild COVID-19 (a few samples of this study predate the infection). Cell type and time point are not known.

This clonotype was counted between two and nine times. The rearrangement joins TRBV6-6 to TRBJ1-5; D is possibly TRBD1 (5 bases). CDR3 length: 14 amino acids. V lost 8 bases to trimming and J lost 0 bases, with 11 bases between them. The germline V gene has CDR1 MNHNY and CDR2 SVGAGI (reference sequence). CDR3 sequence (DNA): TGTGCCAGCGAGAGGGGATTTAGCAATCAGCCCCAGCATTTT. Translation: CASERGFSNQPQHF.

This clonotype has only one observation. The chain employs TRBV15 and TRBJ1-2; 10 bases agree with TRBD1. With V trimmed by 6 bases and J by 6 bases, 13 bases remained unmatched. The CDR3 length is 16 residues. From germline, CDR1 is LNHNV and CDR2 YYDKDF (reference sequence). The CDR3 loop reads CATRPRRDRGYNGYTF. DNA of the CDR3: TGTGCCACCAGGCCGAGACGGGACAGGGGTTACAATGGCTACACCTTC.

The chain couples TRBV6-1 to TRBJ2-7, with 7 bases identical to TRBD1. V lost 6 bases to trimming and J lost 2 bases; unmatched junction nucleotides: 10. This CDR3 contains 15 residues. Per germline, CDR1 MNHNS and CDR2 SASEGT. In DNA form, the CDR3 reads TGTGCCAGCAGCACCGGGACAGTACACCCCTACGAGCAGTACGTC. Amino acid sequence: CASSTGTVHPYEQYV.

This clonotype appeared a few times. The rearrangement links TRBV12-3 or TRBV12-4 to TRBJ2-5; 7 bases match TRBD1. V gave up 6 bases and J gave up 3 bases; unmatched junction bases: 7. The CDR3 is made up of 14 amino acids. CDR3 in DNA: TGTGCCAGCAGCCCAGGGGGTCTAAAAGAGACCCAGTACTTC. It translates to CASSPGGLKETQYF.

This clonotype showed up just a few times. The chain employs TRBV29-1 and TRBJ1-5, with no clear D. Looked up from germline, CDR1 is SQVTM and CDR2 is ANQGSEA. The length of the CDR3 is 13 residues. V was trimmed by 5 bases and J by 4 bases, leaving 12 bases between them. The CDR3 DNA reads as TGCAGCGTTACGGACGGCCTTAATCAGCCCCAGCATTTT. It specifies CSVTDGLNQPQHF.

This clonotype showed up many times. The V and J genes are TRBV9 and TRBJ2-2, with TRBD2 identical over 8 bases. V trimming: 6 bases; J trimming: 6 bases; junction bases outside the gene matches: 7. This CDR3 is built from 14 residues. CDR1 SGDLS and CDR2 YYNGEE come from the germline V gene. For the CDR3, the DNA is TGTGCCAGCACGGCGGGGGGCAGTCCCGGGGAGCTGTTTTTT. Protein sequence: CASTAGGSPGELFF.

The V gene is TRBV12-3 or TRBV12-4, the J gene TRBJ2-7; 7 bases fit TRBD1. V dropped 4 bases and J dropped 7; count of bases not matched to a gene: 7. This CDR3 region has 13 residues. The CDR3 DNA reads TGTGCCAGCAGTTCTCATCCGGACAGGGAGCAGTACTTC. It codes for CASSSHPDREQYF.

This clonotype came up a few times. The chain recombines TRBV7-9 with TRBJ1-2; 7 bases line up with TRBD1. Trimming took 2 bases from V and 6 from J; bases not matched to a gene: 3. Germline loops: CDR1 SEHNR, CDR2 FQNEAQ (reference sequence). The CDR3 totals 13 residues. CDR3 DNA: TGTGCCAGCAGCTTAAGGGACAGACATGGCTACACCTTC. This gives the protein CASSLRDRHGYTF.

J is TRBJ2-7 and V is TRBV7-6; the D gene is possibly TRBD1 (5 bases). Trimming removed 6 bases at V and 0 bases at J, with 12 bases between. The CDR3 runs to 14 residues. Germline lookup yields CDR1 SGHVS and CDR2 FNYEAQ. Written as DNA, the CDR3 is TGTGCCAGCAGAGGTGACAGTAGCTCCTACGAGCAGTACTTC. The encoded protein is CASRGDSSSYEQYF.

This clonotype was picked up a small number of times. V is TRBV4-1 and J is TRBJ1-5; D uncertain. V was shortened by 4 bases and J by 4 bases, with 11 bases between the two germline ends. Germline values: CDR1 MGHRA, CDR2 YSYEKL. The CDR3 extends over 14 amino acids. The CDR3 sequence: CASSPPSLNQPQHF. The CDR3 DNA follows: TGCGCCAGCAGCCCCCCGAGCCTAAATCAGCCCCAGCATTTT.

This rearrangement joins TRBV28 to TRBJ2-5; TRBD2 might be the D (5 bases). This CDR3 contains 14 residues. CDR1 is MDHEN and CDR2 is SYDVKM in the germline V gene. V lost 5 bases to trimming and J lost 0 bases, with 10 bases between them. The CDR3 loop reads CASSPTIYQETQYF. CDR3 nucleotides: TGTGCCAGCAGTCCGACTATATACCAAGAGACCCAGTACTTC.

The chain couples TRBV5-1 to TRBJ2-7; D call uncertain. CDR1 and CDR2 from the germline V gene are SGHRS and YFSETQ. V lost 4 bases, J lost 2 bases, and 7 bases lay in between. The CDR3 runs to 12 residues. CDR3 DNA sequence: TGCGCCAGCAGCCTACACCCCTACGAGCAGTACTTC. This encodes CASSLHPYEQYF. Using reference TRBV5-1 and TRBJ2-7 for the parts outside the CDR3, the full variable domain is KAGVTQTPRYLIKTRGQQVTLSCSPISGHRSVSWYQQTPGQGLQFLFEYFSETQRNKGNFPGRFSGRQFSNSRSEMNVSTLELGDSALYLCASSLHPYEQYFGPGTRLTVT.

This clonotype was seen a handful of times. V usage is TRBV12-5 and J usage is TRBJ2-5; 8 bases are shared with TRBD1. J lost 4 bases, V lost 5 bases, and 6 bases had no gene match. CDR3 length: 14 residues. Germline V gives CDR1 LGHNT, CDR2 FRNRAP. This CDR3 is CASGPRDRPETQYF. The CDR3, as DNA: TGTGCTAGTGGTCCTCGGGACAGGCCAGAGACCCAGTACTTC.

J is TRBJ2-2 and V is TRBV6-6, with 7 bases that match TRBD2. The CDR3 length is 15 residues. The trim removed 4 bases at V and 1 base at J, leaving 3 bases unmatched. CDR1 MNHNY and CDR2 SVGAGI come from the germline V gene (reference sequence). This CDR3 is CASSWEGRNTGELFF. The CDR3 DNA is TGTGCCAGCAGTTGGGAGGGGAGGAACACCGGGGAGCTGTTTTTT.